The 8 T cell receptor beta chains listed next were all sequenced from one sample in a study of vaccination and CD4 T cells after COVID-19. For these TCRs, the target antigens are not known. An Oncomine TCR Beta short-read assay was used to sequence the DNA from cultured CD4+ T cells. MiXCR, run by TCRdb on the PCR reads, gives a single entry per CDR3 protein. Seen here are roughly 13,000 distinct CDR3 sequences, 29% observed once, and the top ten hold around 20%. Treatment in this sample: approximately 9-day PBMC culture with coronavirus spike peptide pools or control peptides (ViraFEST assay). The source was CD4+ T cells from blood, cultured in vitro, collected before SARS-CoV-2 vaccination. The source of these receptors is a human donor who received a COVID-19 vaccine.

This clonotype was observed a handful of times. This chain uses TRBV29-1 with TRBJ2-7, with 14 bases that match TRBD2. The germline V gene encodes CDR1 SQVTM and CDR2 ANQGSEA. The CDR3 has 16 residues. The V segment lost 6 bases and the J segment 0 bases; nucleotides outside the gene matches: 7. The CDR3 here is CSVGTSGGLYSYEQYF. Written as DNA, the CDR3 is TGCAGCGTCGGGACTAGCGGGGGCCTTTACTCCTACGAGCAGTACTTC.

This clonotype was seen just once. This chain uses TRBV5-1 with TRBJ2-3; D is perhaps TRBD2 (5 bases). The V end was cut by 5 bases, the J end by 4 bases, with 17 bases between. Germline CDR1 is SGHRS and CDR2 is YFSETQ. This CDR3 region has 15 residues. The CDR3 loop reads CASSPRGTRADTQYF. The CDR3 bases are TGCGCCAGCAGTCCCCGGGGAACTCGAGCAGATACGCAGTATTTT. Combining the CDR3 with reference TRBV5-1 and TRBJ2-3 gives the whole variable domain KAGVTQTPRYLIKTRGQQVTLSCSPISGHRSVSWYQQTPGQGLQFLFEYFSETQRNKGNFPGRFSGRQFSNSRSEMNVSTLELGDSALYLCASSPRGTRADTQYFGPGTRLTVL.

This clonotype has more than one count but fewer than ten. The chain links TRBV20-1 to TRBJ2-5; D unclear. Germline V lookup: CDR1 DFQATT, CDR2 SNEGSKA (reference sequence). Trimming took 3 bases from V and 0 from J, leaving 8 bases between them. The CDR3 length is 13 residues. The CDR3 coding sequence is TGCAGTGCTAGGACACCGTACCAAGAGACCCAGTACTTC. Protein sequence: CSARTPYQETQYF.

In its sample, this clonotype was seen a few times. The J gene is TRBJ2-3, the V gene TRBV25-1; perhaps TRBD2 as D (6 bases). Germline V gene lookup returns CDR1 MGHDK and CDR2 SYGVNS. With 1 base removed from V and 3 bases from J, the gap between germline ends came to 14 bases. This CDR3 is 16 amino acids long. The CDR3 DNA reads TGTGCCAGCAGTGAATGGGGTGGAGGGATAACAGATACGCAGTATTTT. Encoded protein: CASSEWGGGITDTQYF.

V and J are TRBV11-3 and TRBJ2-3, with D perhaps TRBD1 (5 bases). This CDR3 contains 17 residues. V was clipped by 1 base and J by 4 bases, with 18 bases between them. Germline-derived CDR1 and CDR2 are SGHNT and YENEEA. CDR3 amino acids: CASSLGTFGPHPDTQYF. DNA of the CDR3: TGTGCCAGCAGCTTAGGGACATTTGGCCCTCATCCAGATACGCAGTATTTT. Supplemented by reference TRBV11-3 and TRBJ2-3, the full variable domain reads EAGVVQSPRYKIIEKKQPVAFWCNPISGHNTLYWYLQNLGQGPELLIRYENEEAVDDSQLPKDRFSAERLKGVDSTLKIQPAELGDSAVYLCASSLGTFGPHPDTQYFGPGTRLTVL.

The chain couples TRBV30 to TRBJ1-3; 11 bases align to TRBD1. Looked up from germline, CDR1 is GTSNPN and CDR2 is SVGIG (reference sequence). V shed 3 bases, J shed 1 base, and the junction held 2 bases outside the gene matches. This CDR3 has 15 residues. For the CDR3, the DNA is TGTGCCTGGAGGGGACAGGGGGTTTCTGGAAACACCATATATTTT. Its protein product is CAWRGQGVSGNTIYF.

This clonotype has a handful of counts. This chain links TRBV12-3 or TRBV12-4 with TRBJ2-2, with D hard to call. The V end was cut by 6 bases, the J end by 2 bases, with 10 bases between. The CDR3 sequence is 14 residues long. CDR3 sequence reads: CASSAGSNTGELFF. The CDR3 DNA is TGTGCCAGCAGCGCAGGATCAAACACCGGGGAGCTGTTTTTT.

The V call is TRBV5-6, the J call TRBJ2-5; 16 nucleotides match TRBD2. Looked up from germline, CDR1 is SGHDT and CDR2 is YYEEEE. The CDR3 has 16 amino acids. The V and J ends lost 4 bases and 5 bases, in that order; junction bases with no gene match: 5. CDR3 sequence: CASSRGLAGGRETQYF. The CDR3 DNA is TGTGCCAGCAGCCGGGGACTAGCGGGGGGGCGGGAGACCCAGTACTTC.